Below, 17 T cell receptor beta chains from the same sample are listed, as sequenced in a study of Graves' ophthalmopathy and Graves' hyperthyroidism (dated by TCRdb to the late 2010s). Sequencer: Illumina HiSeq 2000. For repertoire sequencing, the TCR beta CDR3 regions were amplified from RNA transcripts. The first round was an RT-PCR using HTBI primers with the Qiagen OneStep RT-PCR kit, and this first round was followed by a second-round multiplex PCR, then size selection and purification. TCRdb reran the public reads through fastp at Q25 and MiXCR, keeping productive beta chains. Rows with a matching CDR3 protein are joined into one entry that keeps the most common DNA and genes. The sample profile shows hundreds of thousands of distinct CDR3 sequences; about a fifth of them were found once. Roughly 6.9% of the sample belongs to the ten largest clones. What was sequenced was peripheral blood. These receptors all come from a woman in her late teens or twenties with stable Graves' hyperthyroidism. Some clones in this sample may be carry-over from other donors' samples. Donor details come from another sample of the same person, matched by shared clones.

The chain uses TRBV10-3 and TRBJ1-2; 7 nucleotides agree with TRBD1. V was pared by 5 bases and J by 4 bases, with 7 bases of the junction left unmatched. CDR1 is ENHRY, CDR2 SYGVKD, per germline. The CDR3 is made up of 14 amino acids. The CDR3 nucleotides read TGTGCCATCAGTCGGGACAGCACCTTCTATGGCTACACCTTC. The encoded protein is CAISRDSTFYGYTF.

In this sample, this clonotype turned up many times. The chain links TRBV27 to TRBJ1-2, with D possibly being TRBD1 (6 bases). CDR1 and CDR2 from the germline V gene are MNHEY and SMNVEV (reference sequence). The germline V and J ends were trimmed by 5 bases and 4 bases, with 11 bases remaining between them. CDR3 length: 13 residues. CDR3 DNA sequence: TGTGCCAGCAGTAGGGGGTCCGGCTATGGCTACACCTTC. Translating it yields CASSRGSGYGYTF.

This clonotype has ten or more counts. The J gene is TRBJ1-5, the V gene TRBV5-6; D is undetermined. The CDR3 has 13 residues. Trimming left V 4 bases short and J 5 bases short, with 10 bases between. The germline V gene encodes CDR1 SGHDT and CDR2 YYEEEE. As DNA, the CDR3 is TGTGCCAGCAGCCCTGGTCCAGATCAGCCCCAGCATTTT. Encoded protein: CASSPGPDQPQHF.

This chain uses TRBV28 with TRBJ1-5; D is undetermined. The CDR3 spans 16 residues. CDR1 and CDR2 (germline): MDHEN, SYDVKM. The V gene lost 6 bases and the J gene lost 2 bases, with 17 bases spanning the gap. The CDR3 sequence: CASSSTGSYGNQPQHF. CDR3 sequence (DNA): TGTGCCAGCAGCTCCACCGGATCTTACGGCAATCAGCCCCAGCATTTT.

This clonotype has a count of ten or more. The V gene is TRBV6-5, the J gene TRBJ1-1; D is perhaps TRBD1 (5 bases). The CDR3 is made up of 16 amino acids. From germline, CDR1 is MNHEY and CDR2 SVGAGI. Trimming took off 0 bases at V and 1 base at J, with 12 bases between the two ends. Written as DNA, the CDR3 is TGTGCCAGCAGTTACTCGCATTACAGGAGGAACACTGAAGCTTTCTTT. It is translated as CASSYSHYRRNTEAFF.

The CDR3 sequence is CSVGTSGKQTQYF. For the CDR3, the DNA is TGCAGCGTAGGGACTAGCGGGAAGCAGACCCAGTACTTC. The chain links TRBV29-1 to TRBJ2-5, with 13 bases fitting TRBD2. The junction had 4 bases not matched to a gene; V was cut back by 6 bases and J by 6 bases. CDR1 and CDR2 from the germline V gene are SQVTM and ANQGSEA. This CDR3 is 13 amino acids long. The variable domain in full, completed from reference TRBV29-1 and TRBJ2-5, reads SAVISQKPSRDICQRGTSLTIQCQVDSQVTMMFWYRQQPGQSLTLIATANQGSEATYESGFVIDKFPISRPNLTFSTLTVSNMSPEDSSIYLCSVGTSGKQTQYFGPGTRLLVL.

This clonotype was counted a few times. A junction end diverges from the germline sequence, so it may reflect a read error. The J gene is TRBJ2-5, the V gene TRBV9; D not certain. Germline CDR1 reads SGDLS; CDR2 reads YYNGEE. CDR3 length equals 13 residues. In DNA form, the CDR3 reads TGTGCCAACAGCGTAGATAGACAAGAGACCCAGTACTTC. It codes for CANSVDRQETQYF. The complete variable domain, with remaining parts taken from reference TRBV9 and TRBJ2-5, reads DSGVTQTPKHLITATGQRVTLRCSPRSGDLSVYWYQQSLDQGLQFLIQYYNGEERAKGNILERFSAQQFPDLHSELNLSSLELGDSALYFCANSVDRQETQYFGPGTRLLVL.

The sample holds a few counts of this clonotype. This chain joins TRBV19 and TRBJ1-5; D not certain. In germline, CDR1 is LNHDA, CDR2 SQIVND (reference sequence). This CDR3 spans 19 amino acids. With 10 bases removed from V and 7 bases from J, the gap between germline ends came to 35 bases. The CDR3 DNA is TGTGCCACCCAGAAGGGCCCCTCGAAACCCCCGAACTTTGGACAGCCCCAGCATTTT. This encodes CATQKGPSKPPNFGQPQHF. The entire variable domain, with the rest obtained from reference TRBV19 and TRBJ1-5, is as follows: DGGITQSPKYLFRKEGQNVTLSCEQNLNHDAMYWYRQDPGQGLRLIYYSQIVNDFQKGDIAEGYSVSREKKESFPLTVTSAQKNPTAFYLCATQKGPSKPPNFGQPQHFGDGTRLSIL.

This clonotype was detected ten times or more. This chain joins TRBV18 and TRBJ1-6; TRBD1 matches at 7 bases. J was trimmed by 5 bases and V by 3 bases; bases with no gene match: 4. Per germline, CDR1 KGHSH and CDR2 LQKENI. This CDR3 is built from 15 residues. CDR3 sequence reads: CASSPGQVDNSPLHF. The DNA of the CDR3 is TGTGCCAGCTCACCCGGACAGGTGGATAATTCACCCCTCCACTTT.

This chain links TRBV12-3 or TRBV12-4 with TRBJ2-5, with D perhaps matching TRBD2 (5 bases). V lost 6 bases to trimming and J lost 5 bases, with 16 bases between them. The CDR3 has 14 residues. The CDR3 DNA reads TGTGCCAGCAGGCCCCCCACTAGGGAGGAGACCCAGTACTTC. This sequence encodes CASRPPTREETQYF.

Comments on this clonotype: Here the CDR3 omits its conserved ending phenylalanine or tryptophan, so a read error is the likely source. The chain combines TRBV12-3 or TRBV12-4 with TRBJ1-1, with TRBD1 identical over 8 bases. This CDR3 is 15 amino acids long. The V gene end was trimmed by 3 bases and the J gene end by 2 bases; junction bases not matched to a gene: 5. The CDR3 DNA is TGTGCCAGCAGTTTCCTGACAGGGGCCAACACTGAAGCTTTCTAT. Translating it yields CASSFLTGANTEAFY.

CDR3 coding DNA: TGTGCCAGTAGTACGCCCAGCTATGGCCAACCGTCCACCTTC. This codes for CASSTPSYGQPSTF. The chain uses TRBV19 and TRBJ1-2; no clear D. Germline-derived CDR1 and CDR2 are LNHDA and SQIVND (reference sequence). The CDR3 is 14 amino acids. The V end lost 4 bases, the J end lost 13 bases, and 22 bases lay between the germline ends. The variable domain in full, completed from reference TRBV19 and TRBJ1-2, reads DGGITQSPKYLFRKEGQNVTLSCEQNLNHDAMYWYRQDPGQGLRLIYYSQIVNDFQKGDIAEGYSVSREKKESFPLTVTSAQKNPTAFYLCASSTPSYGQPSTFGSGTRLTVV.

This clonotype was detected ten times or more. The J gene is TRBJ1-5, the V gene TRBV2, with a weak D call TRBD1 (5 bases). In germline, CDR1 is SNHLY, CDR2 FYNNEI. Trimming took 6 bases from V and 1 from J, leaving 13 bases between them. The CDR3 is 15 amino acids. The CDR3 bases are TGTGCCAGCAGGACAGACCGAGACAGCAATCAGCCCCAGCATTTT. It encodes CASRTDRDSNQPQHF.

This clonotype was seen ten or more times. The rearrangement joins TRBV6-2 or TRBV6-3 to TRBJ1-5; D possibly corresponds to TRBD1 (5 bases). The CDR3 runs 15 residues. Germline V gene data show CDR1 as MNHEY and CDR2 as SVGEGT. V shed 8 bases and J shed 4 bases, with 18 bases lying between them. The DNA for the CDR3 is TGTGCCAGCGTGGCGACAGCAGGGTTTAATCAGCCCCAGCATTTT. This codes for CASVATAGFNQPQHF.

This clonotype was detected ten times or more. The chain is built from TRBV9 and TRBJ2-4; D is unresolved. CDR1 is SGDLS, CDR2 YYNGEE, per germline. The V and J ends lost 3 bases and 6 bases respectively, with 10 bases between them. The CDR3 spans 13 residues. The CDR3 spells CASSAEDLNIQYF. The CDR3 DNA reads TGTGCCAGCAGCGCCGAGGACCTAAACATTCAGTACTTC. Using reference TRBV9 and TRBJ2-4 for the parts outside the CDR3, the full variable domain is DSGVTQTPKHLITATGQRVTLRCSPRSGDLSVYWYQQSLDQGLQFLIQYYNGEERAKGNILERFSAQQFPDLHSELNLSSLELGDSALYFCASSAEDLNIQYFGAGTRLSVL.

This clonotype was counted ten times or more. V gene TRBV7-2 combines with J gene TRBJ1-1; D gene uncertain. This CDR3 contains 13 residues. Germline CDR1 is SGHTA and CDR2 is FQGNSA. Deletions cut 2 bases from V and 7 bases from J, with 11 bases between. The CDR3 region is CASSLLPRVEAFF. The CDR3 DNA is TGTGCCAGCAGCTTACTACCGCGGGTTGAAGCTTTCTTT. The full variable domain, in which reference TRBV7-2 and TRBJ1-1 provide the parts outside the CDR3, is GAGVSQSPSNKVTEKGKDVELRCDPISGHTALYWYRQSLGQGLEFLIYFQGNSAPDKSGLPSDRFSAERTGGSVSTLTIQRTQQEDSAVYLCASSLLPRVEAFFGQGTRLTVV.

The chain couples TRBV12-3 or TRBV12-4 to TRBJ2-5; 9 nucleotides match TRBD2. The V and J ends lost 6 bases and 8 bases, in that order; junction bases with no gene match: 7. The CDR3 has 13 residues. Written as DNA, the CDR3 is TGTGCCAGCAGCCAGCGGGGGGCTGGCACCCAGTACTTC. Protein sequence: CASSQRGAGTQYF.